In this sample, the clone carrying this T cell receptor beta chain turned up many times. These data come from a study of regulatory T cells in long-lasting Graves disease. Germline V lookup: CDR1 SGHTA, CDR2 FQGNSA. Deletions cut 4 bases from V and 11 bases from J, with 9 bases between. The length of the CDR3 is 11 residues. Time point specified: newly diagnosed GD, antithyroid drugs for less than 3 months. Extracted RNA from PBMCs served as the source of the TCR library. Building of the TCR beta libraries involved iRepertoire HTBI primers and Arm-PCR of CDR3 regions. As originally analysed: Taken together, the samples had 62 TRBV and 14 TRBJ segments identified. MiXCR, applied by TCRdb to the multiplex PCR reads, yields one record per CDR3 protein. TCRdb, not the authors, supplied the V and J calls. The sample has 680,000 or so distinct CDR3 sequences, around 17% seen once. This same sample was also taken into another study, of T cells in Graves' hyperthyroidism and ophthalmopathy.

This receptor was obtained from a woman in her 30s with Graves disease. The chain couples TRBV7-2 to TRBJ1-5; possibly TRBD1 for D (6 bases). This specimen was peripheral blood mononuclear cells (PBMCs), taken at new diagnosis, from a patient treated with antithyroid drugs. This CDR3 is CASSSTGTQHF. CDR3 in DNA: TGTGCCAGCAGCTCCACAGGGACCCAGCATTTT. Together with reference TRBV7-2 and TRBJ1-5, the CDR3 gives the full variable domain: GAGVSQSPSNKVTEKGKDVELRCDPISGHTALYWYRQSLGQGLEFLIYFQGNSAPDKSGLPSDRFSAERTGGSVSTLTIQRTQQEDSAVYLCASSSTGTQHFGDGTRLSIL.